This TCR beta chain was sequenced in a study of identical twins. There are many counts of this clonotype. Its specificity is unknown. Study results and caveats: Twin pairs' shared out-of-frame alpha sequences were enriched in low generation probability. Not following the same donors, the study drew its conclusions from cross-sectional statistical analysis.

Germline-derived CDR1 and CDR2 are SGDLS and YYNGEE. Trimming pared 4 bases from V and 3 bases from J, leaving 14 bases between. This CDR3 has 15 residues. TCRdb re-analysed the 5' RACE reads in MiXCR, keeping a single row per CDR3 protein. Here the sample spans about 460,000 distinct CDR3 sequences, 12% to 15% being singletons. These records were also assigned to another study, of yellow fever vaccine responses in identical twins.

This sequence was found in a woman younger than 35 in good health. The sequenced sample was CD4+ T cells sorted from blood. The chain is built from TRBV9 and TRBJ2-1, with D possibly being TRBD1 (6 bases). CDR3 coding DNA: TGTGCCAGCAGCCTCCGGACAGCCAGCTACAATGAGCAGTTCTTC. Protein product: CASSLRTASYNEQFF.